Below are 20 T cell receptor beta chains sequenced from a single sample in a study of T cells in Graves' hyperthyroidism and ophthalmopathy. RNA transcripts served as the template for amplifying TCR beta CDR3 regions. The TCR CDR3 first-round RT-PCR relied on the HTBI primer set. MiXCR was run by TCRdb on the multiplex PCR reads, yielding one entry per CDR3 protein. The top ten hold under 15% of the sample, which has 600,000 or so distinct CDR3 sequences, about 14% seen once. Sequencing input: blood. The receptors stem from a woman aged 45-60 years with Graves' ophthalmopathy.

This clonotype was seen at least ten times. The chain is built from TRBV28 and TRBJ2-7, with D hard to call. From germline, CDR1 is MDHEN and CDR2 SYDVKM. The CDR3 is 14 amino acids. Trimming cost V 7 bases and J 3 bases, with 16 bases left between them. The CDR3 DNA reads TGTGCCAGCACGGTACGAGTCAGTAGCTACGAGCAGTACTTC. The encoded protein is CASTVRVSSYEQYF.

The CDR3 DNA sequence: TGTGCCAGCAGTTACCCTATGGAGCCGGGGTTTGGGGCCAACGTCCTGACTTTC. Translated: CASSYPMEPGFGANVLTF. The chain couples TRBV6-5 to TRBJ2-6; D is possibly TRBD2 (5 bases). With 2 bases removed from V and 3 bases from J, the gap between germline ends came to 17 bases. CDR1 MNHEY and CDR2 SVGAGI come from the germline V gene. This CDR3 spans 18 amino acids.

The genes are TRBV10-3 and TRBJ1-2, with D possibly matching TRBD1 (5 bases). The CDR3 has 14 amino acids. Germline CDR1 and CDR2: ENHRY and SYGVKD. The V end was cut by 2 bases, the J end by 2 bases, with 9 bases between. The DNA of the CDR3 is TGTGCCATCAGTGAGCGGGGCTCGAACTATGGCTACACCTTC. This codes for CAISERGSNYGYTF.

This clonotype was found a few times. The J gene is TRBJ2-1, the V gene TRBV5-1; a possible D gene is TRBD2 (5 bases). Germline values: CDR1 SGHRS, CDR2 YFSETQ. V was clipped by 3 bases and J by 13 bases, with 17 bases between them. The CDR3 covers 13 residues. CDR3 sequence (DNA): TGCGCCAGCAGCTCACGGACTGGGTCGGCACAGTTCTTC. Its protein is CASSSRTGSAQFF.

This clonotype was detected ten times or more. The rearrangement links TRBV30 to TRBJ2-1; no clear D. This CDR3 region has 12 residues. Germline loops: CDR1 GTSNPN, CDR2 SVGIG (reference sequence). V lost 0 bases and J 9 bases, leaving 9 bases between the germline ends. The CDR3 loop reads CAWSVSASEQFF. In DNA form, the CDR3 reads TGTGCCTGGAGTGTATCAGCCAGTGAGCAGTTCTTC.

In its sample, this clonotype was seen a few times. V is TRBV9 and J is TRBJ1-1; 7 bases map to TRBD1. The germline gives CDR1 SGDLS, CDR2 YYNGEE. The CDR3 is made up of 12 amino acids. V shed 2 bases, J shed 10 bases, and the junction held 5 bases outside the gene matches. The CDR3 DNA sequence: TGTGCCAGCAGCGTGGAACAGGGGAGAGCTTTCTTT. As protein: CASSVEQGRAFF.

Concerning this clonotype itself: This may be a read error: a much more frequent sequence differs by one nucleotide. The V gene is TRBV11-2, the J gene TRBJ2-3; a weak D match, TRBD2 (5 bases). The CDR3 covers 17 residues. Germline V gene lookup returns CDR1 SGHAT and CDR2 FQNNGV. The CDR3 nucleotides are TGTGCCTGCAGCTTATTTCTAGCTTCGGGGATCACAGATACGCAGTATTTT. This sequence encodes CACSLFLASGITDTQYF.

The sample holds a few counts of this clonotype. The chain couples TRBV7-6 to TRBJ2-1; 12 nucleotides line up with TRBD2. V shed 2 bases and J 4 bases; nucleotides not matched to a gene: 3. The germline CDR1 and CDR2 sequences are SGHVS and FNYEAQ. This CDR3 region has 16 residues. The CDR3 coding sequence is TGTGCCAGCAGCTTATCCACTAGCGGGAGGTACAATGAGCAGTTCTTC. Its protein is CASSLSTSGRYNEQFF.

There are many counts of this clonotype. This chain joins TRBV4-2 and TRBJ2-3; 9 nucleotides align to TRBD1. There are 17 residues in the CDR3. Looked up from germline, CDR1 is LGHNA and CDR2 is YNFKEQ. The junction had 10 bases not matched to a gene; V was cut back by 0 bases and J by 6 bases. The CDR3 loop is CASSQEQSGQGWDTQYF. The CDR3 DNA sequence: TGTGCCAGCAGCCAAGAACAATCCGGACAGGGGTGGGATACGCAGTATTTT.

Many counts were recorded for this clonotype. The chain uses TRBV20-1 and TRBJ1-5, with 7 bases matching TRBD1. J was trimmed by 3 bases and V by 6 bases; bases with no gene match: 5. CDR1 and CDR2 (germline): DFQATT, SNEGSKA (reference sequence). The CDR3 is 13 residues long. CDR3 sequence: CSATQGTNQPQHF. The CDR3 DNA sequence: TGCAGTGCGACACAGGGGACCAATCAGCCCCAGCATTTT.

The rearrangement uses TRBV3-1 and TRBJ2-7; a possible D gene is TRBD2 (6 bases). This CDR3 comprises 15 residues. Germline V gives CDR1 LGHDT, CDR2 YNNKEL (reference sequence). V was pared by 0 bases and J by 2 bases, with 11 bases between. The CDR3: CASSQEPAGTYEQYF. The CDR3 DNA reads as TGTGCCAGCAGCCAAGAGCCAGCGGGTACCTACGAGCAGTACTTC.

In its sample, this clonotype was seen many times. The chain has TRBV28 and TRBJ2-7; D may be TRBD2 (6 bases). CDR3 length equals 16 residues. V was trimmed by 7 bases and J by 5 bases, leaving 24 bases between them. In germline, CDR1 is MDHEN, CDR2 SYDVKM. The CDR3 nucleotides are TGTGCCAGCAACCCTTGGGACGGAGGGAGAAAGAACGAGCAGTACTTC. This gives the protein CASNPWDGGRKNEQYF.

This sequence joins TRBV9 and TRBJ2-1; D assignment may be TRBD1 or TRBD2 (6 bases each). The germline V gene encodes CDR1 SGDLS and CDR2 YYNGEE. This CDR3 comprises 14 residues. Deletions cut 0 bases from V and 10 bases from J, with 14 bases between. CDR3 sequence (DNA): TGTGCCAGCAGCGTAGTCTTACGGGGGCGAGAGCAGTTCTTC. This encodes CASSVVLRGREQFF.

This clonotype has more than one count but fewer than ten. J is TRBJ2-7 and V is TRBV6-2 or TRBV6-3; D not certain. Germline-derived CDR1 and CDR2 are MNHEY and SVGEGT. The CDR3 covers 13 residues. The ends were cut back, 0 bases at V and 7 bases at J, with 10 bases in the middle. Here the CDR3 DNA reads TGTGCCAGCAGTTACTCAGGCCCTGGGGAGCAGTACTTC. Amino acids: CASSYSGPGEQYF.

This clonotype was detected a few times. In DNA form, the CDR3 reads TGTGCCAGCAGCCGGACTAGTCACGCCGGTGAGCAGTTCTTC. Amino acid sequence: CASSRTSHAGEQFF. The rearrangement uses TRBV7-6 and TRBJ2-1; 7 positions match TRBD2. The trim removed 5 bases at V and 9 bases at J, leaving 10 bases unmatched. The CDR3 length is 14 residues. Germline V CDR1 and CDR2: SGHVS, FNYEAQ.

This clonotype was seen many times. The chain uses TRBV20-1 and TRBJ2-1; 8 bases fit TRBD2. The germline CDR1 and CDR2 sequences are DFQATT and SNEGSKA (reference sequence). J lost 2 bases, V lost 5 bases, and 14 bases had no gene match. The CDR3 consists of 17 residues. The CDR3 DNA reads TGCAGTGCTCTAGTACTAGCGGAACGCCATACCTACAATGAGCAGTTCTTC. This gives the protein CSALVLAERHTYNEQFF.

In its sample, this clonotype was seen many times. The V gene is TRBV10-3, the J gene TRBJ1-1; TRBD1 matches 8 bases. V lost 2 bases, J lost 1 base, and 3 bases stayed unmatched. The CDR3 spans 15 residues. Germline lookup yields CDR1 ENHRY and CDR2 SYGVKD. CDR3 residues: CAISEMGTGNTEAFF. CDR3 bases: TGTGCCATCAGTGAGATGGGGACAGGGAACACTGAAGCTTTCTTT.

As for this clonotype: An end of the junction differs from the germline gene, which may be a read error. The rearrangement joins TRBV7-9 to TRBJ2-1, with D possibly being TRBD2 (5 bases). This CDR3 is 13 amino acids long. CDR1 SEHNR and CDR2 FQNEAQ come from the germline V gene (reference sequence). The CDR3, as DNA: TGTGCCAGCAGCGTAGCTAGCACCGATGAGCAGTTCTTC. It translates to CASSVASTDEQFF.

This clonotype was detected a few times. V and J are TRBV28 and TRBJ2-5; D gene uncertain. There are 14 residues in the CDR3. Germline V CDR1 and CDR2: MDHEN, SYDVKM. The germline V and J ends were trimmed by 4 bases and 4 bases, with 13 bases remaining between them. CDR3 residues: CASSSLYSGETQYF. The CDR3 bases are TGTGCCAGCAGTTCCCTTTATTCCGGAGAGACCCAGTACTTC.

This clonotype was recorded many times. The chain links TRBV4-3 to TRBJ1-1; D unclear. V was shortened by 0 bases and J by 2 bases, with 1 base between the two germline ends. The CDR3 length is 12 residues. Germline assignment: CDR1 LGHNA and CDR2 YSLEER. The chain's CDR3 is CASSQDNTEAFF. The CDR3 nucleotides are TGCGCCAGCAGCCAAGATAACACTGAAGCTTTCTTT.